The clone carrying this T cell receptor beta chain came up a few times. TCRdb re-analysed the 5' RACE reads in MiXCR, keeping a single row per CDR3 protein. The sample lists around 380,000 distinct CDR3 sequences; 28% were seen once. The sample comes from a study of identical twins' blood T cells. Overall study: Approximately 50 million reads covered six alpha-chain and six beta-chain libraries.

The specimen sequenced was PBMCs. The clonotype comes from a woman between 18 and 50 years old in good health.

CDR3 nucleotide sequence: TGCAGTGCTAGAGATCGAGCGTCAATTAATCAGCCCCAGCATTTT. It is translated as CSARDRASINQPQHF. V usage is TRBV20-1 and J usage is TRBJ1-5; the D is unclear. Germline V gives CDR1 DFQATT, CDR2 SNEGSKA (reference sequence). With 0 bases removed from V and 4 bases from J, the gap between germline ends came to 13 bases. This CDR3 has 15 amino acids.